This T cell receptor (beta chain) was recorded in a study of immune cell composition in non-small cell lung cancer. The normal lung sample lay at least 3 cm, and maximally far, from the tumour. The table came from immunoSEQ multiplex PCR; TCRdb's copy has only in-frame clones and leaves some out. In the table there are about 2,000 clones, about two thirds of which are singletons. The CDR3 contains 13 residues. Germline CDR1 is SGHNT and CDR2 is YENEEA. Trimming took 1 base from V and 8 from J; bases not matched to a gene: 3. The chain is built from TRBV11-3 and TRBJ1-1, with TRBD1 matching 8 bases. This sequence originates from a human donor with non-small cell lung cancer. The source material was non-adjacent lung tissue. In nucleotides, the CDR3 is TGTGCCAGCAGCTTAGGGGGGGACAGGGAAGCTTTCTTT. This encodes CASSLGGDREAFF.